The clone carrying this TCR beta chain rates as medium-sized (0.01 to 0.1%). Its matching antigen is unknown. These data originate in a study of a mutant IDH1 vaccine in newly diagnosed glioma. Study context: Beginning 4-6 weeks after radiotherapy alone, or with temozolomide cycles, vaccination took place. Weeks 35 and 47 hosted visits V12 and V13, respectively.

Time point noted: week 35, safety follow-up. In every dose of vaccine, 300 ug of mutant IDH1 20-mer peptide was given alongside topical imiquimod. Assay used: immunoSEQ multiplex PCR; TCRdb lists only in-frame clones, some missing. The table records tens of thousands of clones, approximately 86% of them present only once. V was shortened by 2 bases and J by 5 bases, with 10 bases between the two germline ends. Germline CDR1 SGHRS, CDR2 YFSETQ. The CDR3 totals 13 residues. The starting material was PBMCs, obtained from a glioma patient whose treatment included an IDH1 peptide vaccine. This TCR was sampled from a man aged 25 to 40 with glioma. The chain links TRBV5-1 to TRBJ1-2; D not resolved. CDR3 sequence reads: CASSFDKTYGYTF. The CDR3 coding sequence is TGCGCCAGCAGCTTTGACAAGACTTATGGCTACACCTTC.